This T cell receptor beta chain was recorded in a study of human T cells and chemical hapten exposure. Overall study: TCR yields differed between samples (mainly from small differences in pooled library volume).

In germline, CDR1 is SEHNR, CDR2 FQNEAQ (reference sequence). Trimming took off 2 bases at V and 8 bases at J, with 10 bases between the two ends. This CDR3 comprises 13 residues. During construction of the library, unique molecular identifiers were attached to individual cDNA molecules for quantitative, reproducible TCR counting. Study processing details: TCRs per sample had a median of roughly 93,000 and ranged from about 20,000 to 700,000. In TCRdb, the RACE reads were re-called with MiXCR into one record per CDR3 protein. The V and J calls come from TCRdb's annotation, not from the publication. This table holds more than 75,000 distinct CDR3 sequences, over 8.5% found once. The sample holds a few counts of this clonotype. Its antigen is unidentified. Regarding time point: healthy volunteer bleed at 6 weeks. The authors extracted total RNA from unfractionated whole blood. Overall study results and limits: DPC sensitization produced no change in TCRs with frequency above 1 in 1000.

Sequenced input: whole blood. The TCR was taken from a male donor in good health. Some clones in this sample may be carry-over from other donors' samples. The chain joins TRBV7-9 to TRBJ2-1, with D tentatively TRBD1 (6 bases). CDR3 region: CASSLSEGDEQFF. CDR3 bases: TGTGCCAGCAGCTTATCTGAGGGGGATGAGCAGTTCTTC.